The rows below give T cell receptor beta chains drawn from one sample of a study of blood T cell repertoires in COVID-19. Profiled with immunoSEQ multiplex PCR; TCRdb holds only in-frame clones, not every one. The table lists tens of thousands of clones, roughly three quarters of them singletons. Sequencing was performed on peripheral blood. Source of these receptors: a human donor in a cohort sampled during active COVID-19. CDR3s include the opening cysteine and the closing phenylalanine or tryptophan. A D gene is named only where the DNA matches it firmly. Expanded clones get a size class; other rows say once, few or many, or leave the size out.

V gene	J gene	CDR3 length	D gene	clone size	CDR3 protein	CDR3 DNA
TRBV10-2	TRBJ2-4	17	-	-	CASSDHSGTAGKNIQYF	TGCGCCAGCAGTGATCATAGCGGAACGGCGGGCAAAAACATTCAGTACTTC
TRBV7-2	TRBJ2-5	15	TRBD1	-	CASSLVRGPQETQYF	TGTGCCAGCAGCTTAGTTAGGGGGCCTCAAGAGACCCAGTACTTC
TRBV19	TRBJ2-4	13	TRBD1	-	CASSADRANIQYF	TGTGCCAGTAGTGCTGACAGGGCAAACATTCAGTACTTC
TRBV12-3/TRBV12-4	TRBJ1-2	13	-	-	CASSYDRSYGYTF	TGTGCCAGCAGCTACGACAGAAGCTATGGCTACACCTTC
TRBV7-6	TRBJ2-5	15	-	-	CASSFFVQVQETQYF	TGTGCCAGCAGCTTTTTCGTTCAGGTGCAAGAGACCCAGTACTTC
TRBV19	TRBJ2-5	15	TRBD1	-	CASSNRDSTQETQYF	TGTGCCAGTAGTAACCGGGACAGTACCCAAGAGACCCAGTACTTC
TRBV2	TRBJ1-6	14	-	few	CASGPGTYNSPLHF	TGTGCCAGCGGCCCCGGGACCTATAATTCACCCCTCCACTTT
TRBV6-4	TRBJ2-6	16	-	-	CASSVGGGSGANVLTF	TGTGCCAGCAGTGTGGGTGGAGGTTCTGGGGCCAACGTCCTGACTTTC
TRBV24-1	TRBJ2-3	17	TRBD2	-	CATSDGPLAAVADTQYF	TGTGCCACCAGTGATGGACCACTAGCGGCCGTGGCAGATACGCAGTATTTT
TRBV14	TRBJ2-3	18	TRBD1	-	CASSLRTGAFSSTDTQYF	TGTGCCAGCAGCCTTAGGACAGGGGCGTTTTCAAGCACAGATACGCAGTATTTT
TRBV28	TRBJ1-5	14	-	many	CASSPEFSSQPQHF	TGTGCCAGCAGTCCAGAATTCAGTAGCCAGCCCCAGCATTTT
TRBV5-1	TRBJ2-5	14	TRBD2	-	CASSPLAGEETQYF	TGCGCCAGCAGCCCACTAGCGGGAGAAGAGACCCAGTACTTC
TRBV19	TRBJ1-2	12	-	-	CASSTGYTGYTF	TGTGCCAGTAGTACGGGGTACACCGGCTACACCTTC
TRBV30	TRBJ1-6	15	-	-	CAWSVGNSYNSPLHF	TGTGCCTGGAGTGTGGGCAACTCCTATAATTCACCCCTCCACTTT
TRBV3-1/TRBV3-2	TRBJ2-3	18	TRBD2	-	CASSQPSGGLTSTDTQYF	TGTGCCAGCAGCCAGCCTAGCGGGGGGTTAACTAGCACAGATACGCAGTATTTT
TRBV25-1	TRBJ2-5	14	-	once	CASSSVKYQETQYF	TGTGCCAGCAGCTCGGTAAAGTACCAAGAGACCCAGTACTTC
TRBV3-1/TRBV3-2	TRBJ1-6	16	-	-	CASSHSERPVYSPLHF	TGTGCCAGCAGCCATTCAGAGCGCCCGGTATATTCACCCCTCCACTTT
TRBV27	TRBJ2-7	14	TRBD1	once	CASSRTGLSYEQYF	TGTGCCAGCAGCCGGACAGGACTCTCCTACGAGCAGTACTTC
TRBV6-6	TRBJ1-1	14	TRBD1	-	CASTPGGPNTEAFF	TGTGCCAGCACCCCAGGGGGGCCCAACACTGAAGCTTTCTTT
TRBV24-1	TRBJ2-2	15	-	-	CATSDWSGVTGELFF	TGTGCCACCAGTGATTGGTCCGGGGTTACCGGGGAGCTGTTTTTT
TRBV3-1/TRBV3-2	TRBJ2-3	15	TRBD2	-	CASSPSGGNTDTQYF	TGTGCCAGCAGCCCTAGCGGGGGGAACACAGATACGCAGTATTTT
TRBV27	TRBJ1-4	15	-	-	CASSFAGDFGEKLFF	TGTGCCAGCAGTTTTGCAGGGGATTTCGGTGAAAAACTGTTTTTT
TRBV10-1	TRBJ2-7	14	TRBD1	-	CASNDRDRPYEQYF	TGCGCCAGCAATGACAGGGATCGTCCCTACGAGCAGTACTTC
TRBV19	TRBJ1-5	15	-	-	CASSMAVDSNQPQHF	TGTGCCAGTAGTATGGCAGTTGATAGCAATCAGCCCCAGCATTTT
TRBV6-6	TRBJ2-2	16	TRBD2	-	CASSSPGGLDTGELFF	TGTGCCAGCAGTTCCCCGGGGGGGCTGGACACCGGGGAGCTGTTTTTT
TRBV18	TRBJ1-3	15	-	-	CASSPGGQSGNTIYF	TGTGCCAGCTCACCTGGTGGACAGTCCGGAAACACCATATATTTT
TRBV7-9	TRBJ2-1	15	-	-	CASSPHLGGYNEQFF	TGTGCCAGCAGCCCCCACTTAGGCGGGTACAATGAGCAGTTCTTC
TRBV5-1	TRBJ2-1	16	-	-	CASSPEARGLRNEQFF	TGCGCCAGCAGCCCGGAGGCCAGGGGATTGAGGAATGAGCAGTTCTTC
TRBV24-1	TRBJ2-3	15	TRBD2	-	CATSRPGRDLDTQYF	TGTGCCACCAGTCGTCCCGGGAGGGACCTGGATACGCAGTATTTT
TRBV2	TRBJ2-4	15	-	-	CASAPLAGQGNIQYF	TGTGCCAGCGCCCCGCTAGCGGGACAGGGGAACATTCAGTACTTC
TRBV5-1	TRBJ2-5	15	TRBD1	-	CASSLTGQVQETQYF	TGCGCCAGCAGCTTAACGGGACAGGTCCAAGAGACCCAGTACTTC
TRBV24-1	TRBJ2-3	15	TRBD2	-	CATSDFLADTDTQYF	TGTGCCACCAGTGATTTTCTAGCGGACACAGATACGCAGTATTTT
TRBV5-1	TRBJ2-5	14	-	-	CASSRGHNQETQYF	TGCGCCAGCAGCAGAGGACATAACCAAGAGACCCAGTACTTC
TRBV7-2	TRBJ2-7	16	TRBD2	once	CASSLRAGGVYYEQYF	TGTGCCAGCAGCTTAAGAGCCGGGGGGGTGTACTACGAGCAGTACTTC
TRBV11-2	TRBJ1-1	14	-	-	CASSPRTGNTEAFF	TGTGCCAGCAGCCCCCGAACGGGGAACACTGAAGCTTTCTTT
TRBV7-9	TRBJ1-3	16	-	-	CASTGAGQGGGNTIYF	TGTGCCAGCACCGGAGCCGGGCAGGGCGGCGGAAACACCATATATTTT
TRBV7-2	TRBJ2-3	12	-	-	CASSSAEDTQYF	TGTGCCAGCAGCTCAGCGGAGGATACGCAGTATTTT
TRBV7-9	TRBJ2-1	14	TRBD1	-	CASSPGTGGNEQFF	TGTGCCAGCAGCCCCGGGACAGGGGGCAATGAGCAGTTCTTC
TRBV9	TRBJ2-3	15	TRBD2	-	CASSPGGATADTQYF	TGTGCCAGCAGCCCCGGGGGGGCCACGGCAGATACGCAGTATTTT
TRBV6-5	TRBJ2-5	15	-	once	CASTHLRAPLGTQYF	TGTGCCAGCACCCACCTCAGGGCACCCTTAGGGACCCAGTACTTC
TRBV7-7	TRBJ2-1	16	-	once	CASSSGSPSGYNEQFF	TGTGCTAGCTCATCGGGATCCCCCTCGGGGTACAATGAGCAGTTCTTC
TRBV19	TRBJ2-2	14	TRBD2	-	CASSGTTQTGELFF	TGTGCCAGTAGCGGGACTACCCAAACCGGGGAGCTGTTTTTT
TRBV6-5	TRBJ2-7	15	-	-	CASSYSSSGSYEQYF	TGTGCCAGCAGTTATTCATCCTCGGGATCCTACGAGCAGTACTTC
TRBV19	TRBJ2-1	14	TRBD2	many	CASTVTSGRGEQFF	TGTGCCAGTACGGTAACTAGCGGCCGAGGGGAGCAGTTCTTC
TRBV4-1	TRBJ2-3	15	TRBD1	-	CASSHVDRETDTQYF	TGCGCCAGCAGCCATGTAGACAGGGAAACAGATACGCAGTATTTT
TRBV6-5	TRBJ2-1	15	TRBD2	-	CASSPGLAGENEQFF	TGTGCCAGCAGTCCAGGACTAGCGGGAGAAAATGAGCAGTTCTTC
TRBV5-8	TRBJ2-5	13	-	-	CASSLSGGETQYF	TGTGCCAGCAGCTTGTCCGGGGGTGAGACCCAGTACTTC
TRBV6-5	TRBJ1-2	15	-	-	CASSRAGGGNYGYTF	TGTGCCAGCAGCCGCGCAGGCGGGGGGAACTATGGCTACACCTTC
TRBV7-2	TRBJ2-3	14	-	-	CASRRGLSTDTQYF	TGTGCCAGCAGGCGGGGACTCTCGACGGATACGCAGTATTTT
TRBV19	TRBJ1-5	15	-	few	CATADQGNIHQPQHF	TGTGCCACTGCCGACCAGGGAAACATCCATCAGCCCCAGCATTTT
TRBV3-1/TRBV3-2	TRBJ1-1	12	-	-	CASSRSRGGAFF	TGTGCCAGCAGCCGCAGTCGGGGTGGGGCTTTCTTT
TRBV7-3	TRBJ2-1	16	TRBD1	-	CASSLGTGTGQNEQFF	TGTGCCAGCAGCTTAGGAACCGGGACAGGGCAAAATGAGCAGTTCTTC
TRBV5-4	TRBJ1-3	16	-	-	CASSFGTRTSGNTIYF	TGTGCCAGCAGCTTCGGGACAAGGACCTCTGGAAACACCATATATTTT
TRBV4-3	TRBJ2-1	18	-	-	CASSQDVGTPTPYNEQFF	TGCGCCAGCAGCCAAGACGTCGGGACTCCTACTCCCTACAATGAGCAGTTCTTC